Listed below are T cell receptor beta chains from one sample, sequenced in a study of blood T cells in healthy people across ages. In TCRdb, the 5' RACE reads were re-called with MiXCR into one record per CDR3 protein. The sample shows around 500,000 distinct CDR3 sequences, 25% to 35% of them seen only once. In addition, the sample was reused for a study of T cells of mothers and their children.

Specimen: blood. These receptors were collected from a boy aged 2 to 9 in good health. CDR3s include the opening cysteine and the closing phenylalanine or tryptophan. The order of the fields is V gene, D gene, J gene, CDR3 protein. The D gene is left open where the match is weak.

V: TRBV6-6; D: -; J: -; CDR3: CASSYERRAYEQYF
V: TRBV15; D: TRBD2; J: TRBJ2-3; CDR3: CATIAGPGDTQYF
V: TRBV14; D: -; J: TRBJ1-3; CDR3: CASSQVGRGSTIYF
V: TRBV20-1; D: TRBD1; J: TRBJ2-5; CDR3: CSAQQGAVQETQYF
V: TRBV12-5; D: -; J: TRBJ2-6; CDR3: CASGFYSGANVLTF
V: TRBV20-1; D: -; J: TRBJ1-2; CDR3: CSARLGNYGYTF
V: TRBV6-6; D: TRBD1; J: TRBJ2-5; CDR3: CASRGRGQETQYF
V: TRBV12-5; D: -; J: TRBJ2-7; CDR3: CASGSGDLGSYEQYF
V: TRBV6-2/TRBV6-3; D: -; J: TRBJ1-2; CDR3: CASSYGTDTNYGYTF
V: TRBV27; D: TRBD1; J: TRBJ1-4; CDR3: CASRDRGNEKLFF
V: TRBV25-1; D: -; J: TRBJ2-5; CDR3: CASSEPREAGETQYF
V: TRBV9; D: TRBD1; J: TRBJ1-2; CDR3: CASSVGGQRDYGYTF
V: TRBV6-2/TRBV6-3; D: -; J: TRBJ2-7; CDR3: CASSYTAGWTYEQYF
V: TRBV6-5; D: -; J: TRBJ1-6; CDR3: CASSAQPNSPLHF
V: TRBV9; D: TRBD1; J: TRBJ1-4; CDR3: CASSPHGTANPREKLFF
V: TRBV18; D: TRBD1; J: TRBJ2-5; CDR3: CASSPSRTGREETQYF
V: TRBV5-4; D: TRBD2; J: -; CDR3: CASSLLTGTGPRTSGRSYEQYF